This passage covers 25 T cell receptor beta chains from one sample sequenced in a study of metastatic and nonmetastatic thyroid tumors. No patient had received any treatment before thyroid surgery. Using MiXCR, TCRdb reanalyzed the PCR reads. The data contain about 93,000 clones, roughly an eighth of them singletons. Sequenced input: blood. Receptors were obtained from a female donor with papillary thyroid cancer or a benign thyroid nodule (not recorded which). Some clones in this sample may be carry-over from other donors' samples.

This clone was seen at least ten times. The V gene is TRBV9, the J gene TRBJ2-1; D remains unclear. This CDR3 contains 15 residues. Per germline, CDR1 SGDLS and CDR2 YYNGEE. Trimming shortened V by 0 bases and J by 8 bases, and 15 bases separated the two germline ends. The CDR3 DNA reads as TGTGCCAGCAGCGTAGTTGCTGGAGTGGCGTATGAGCAGTTCTTC. Translation: CASSVVAGVAYEQFF.

This clone has ten or more counts. The gene calls are TRBV6-7 and TRBJ2-7, with D perhaps matching TRBD1 (6 bases). TRBV6-7 carries the ORF label, with uncertain function. Trimming took off 3 bases at V and 7 bases at J, with 19 bases between the two ends. The CDR3 loop spans 15 amino acids. CDR3 protein: CASSYFKRGSREQYF. CDR3 nucleotide sequence: TGTGCCAGCAGTTATTTCAAGAGGGGGTCAAGGGAGCAGTACTTC.

This clone has at least ten counts. The chain joins TRBV25-1 to TRBJ2-7; D remains ambiguous. The CDR3 length is 12 residues. Germline CDR1 and CDR2: MGHDK and SYGVNS. V was clipped by 1 base and J by 3 bases, with 4 bases between them. The CDR3 DNA follows: TGTGCCAGCAGTGAATTAGGCTACGAGCAGTACTTC. It translates to CASSELGYEQYF.

This clone appeared many times. This rearrangement joins TRBV20-1 to TRBJ1-1; 11 bases match TRBD1. Germline V gene sequence: CDR1 DFQATT, CDR2 SNEGSKA (reference sequence). The CDR3 contains 15 residues. Trimming at V came to 3 bases and at J to 4 bases, leaving 7 bases not matched to a gene. This CDR3 reads CSASRDRGVRTEAFF. CDR3 sequence (DNA): TGCAGTGCTAGTAGGGACAGGGGGGTGCGCACTGAAGCTTTCTTT.

In this sample, this clone turned up a few times. The chain uses TRBV6-1 and TRBJ2-7; 7 nucleotides match TRBD1. This CDR3 spans 15 amino acids. J lost 0 bases, V lost 3 bases, and 5 bases had no gene match. The germline gives CDR1 MNHNS, CDR2 SASEGT. In DNA, the CDR3 is TGTGCCAGCAGTGAGACAGGGTCGGGCTCCTACGAGCAGTACTTC. Amino acids: CASSETGSGSYEQYF.

By share, this clone counts as medium-sized. The chain carries TRBV7-2 and TRBJ2-7; D gene ambiguous. V was shortened by 3 bases and J by 2 bases, with 11 bases between the two germline ends. Germline lookup yields CDR1 SGHTA and CDR2 FQGNSA. The CDR3 spans 14 residues. CDR3 amino acids: CASSLRQAPYEQYF. The CDR3 bases are TGTGCCAGCAGCTTGCGTCAGGCGCCCTACGAGCAGTACTTC. The complete variable domain, with remaining parts taken from reference TRBV7-2 and TRBJ2-7, reads GAGVSQSPSNKVTEKGKDVELRCDPISGHTALYWYRQSLGQGLEFLIYFQGNSAPDKSGLPSDRFSAERTGGSVSTLTIQRTQQEDSAVYLCASSLRQAPYEQYFGPGTRLTVT.

This clone was seen many times. This chain links TRBV7-2 with TRBJ2-2; a weak D match, TRBD1 (5 bases). The ends were cut back, 3 bases at V and 10 bases at J, with 12 bases in the middle. From germline, CDR1 is SGHTA and CDR2 FQGNSA. CDR3 size: 13 residues. In DNA, the CDR3 is TGTGCCAGCAGCTTTGCAGGGATCGAGGAGCTGTTTTTT. This gives the protein CASSFAGIEELFF. Variable domain in full (rest from reference TRBV7-2 and TRBJ2-2): GAGVSQSPSNKVTEKGKDVELRCDPISGHTALYWYRQSLGQGLEFLIYFQGNSAPDKSGLPSDRFSAERTGGSVSTLTIQRTQQEDSAVYLCASSFAGIEELFFGEGSRLTVL.

In this sample, this clone turned up many times. The chain has TRBV20-1 and TRBJ1-1; tentatively, D is TRBD1 (6 bases). The CDR3 covers 13 residues. V was trimmed by 3 bases and J by 4 bases, leaving 12 bases between them. Germline V gene sequence: CDR1 DFQATT, CDR2 SNEGSKA (reference sequence). CDR3 nucleotide sequence: TGCAGTGCTAGCACCGGGGGCGCCACTGAAGCTTTCTTT. As protein: CSASTGGATEAFF.

This clone was counted only a few times. The junction does not match germline at one end; this may be a read error. The chain carries TRBV6-1 and TRBJ2-4; D not certain. The CDR3 is 18 residues long. Germline V CDR1 and CDR2: MNHNS, SASEGT. DNA for the CDR3: TGTGCCAGCAGTGAAGCGTTAGACACTCTCGCAGGCCAAAAAATTCAGTACTTC. Translated: CASSEALDTLAGQKIQYF.

This chain joins TRBV20-1 and TRBJ1-2; 7 bases align to TRBD1. This CDR3 has 14 residues. Germline CDR1 DFQATT, CDR2 SNEGSKA (reference sequence). V lost 3 bases and J lost 8; bases outside the gene matches: 12. The CDR3 spells CSASSQGQGEGYTF. In DNA, the CDR3 is TGCAGTGCTAGTAGCCAGGGGCAGGGGGAAGGCTACACCTTC.

This clone was seen repeatedly, ten times or more. V is TRBV28 and J is TRBJ2-3, with 8 bases that match TRBD1. CDR3 length: 14 residues. CDR1 and CDR2 from the germline V gene are MDHEN and SYDVKM. Trimming cost V 10 bases and J 5 bases; bases outside gene matches: 11. As DNA, the CDR3 is TGTGCCACCCAATTCCAGGGGGCTGGAGATACGCAGTATTTT. Protein: CATQFQGAGDTQYF. Combining the CDR3 with reference TRBV28 and TRBJ2-3 gives the whole variable domain DVKVTQSSRYLVKRTGEKVFLECVQDMDHENMFWYRQDPGLGLRLIYFSYDVKMKEKGDIPEGYSVSREKKERFSLILESASTNQTSMYLCATQFQGAGDTQYFGPGTRLTVL.

This clone was observed at least ten times. The J gene is TRBJ2-1, the V gene TRBV6-1; D is uncertain. Germline CDR1 and CDR2: MNHNS and SASEGT. Trimming left V 5 bases short and J 9 bases short, with 23 bases between. The CDR3 sequence is 16 residues long. In DNA, the CDR3 is TGTGCCAGCAGTCCCTCCCCCGGCCTGGCGTCAATTGAGCAGTTCTTC. It translates to CASSPSPGLASIEQFF.

This chain connects TRBV30 to TRBJ2-5, with a tentative D call TRBD2 (5 bases). V gave up 2 bases and J gave up 3 bases, with 10 bases separating them. The CDR3 spans 13 residues. Germline CDR1 is GTSNPN and CDR2 is SVGIG (reference sequence). The CDR3 nucleotides read TGTGCCTGGAGTCACACGACTAAAGAGACCCAGTACTTC. This translates into CAWSHTTKETQYF.

This clone appeared many times. The chain links TRBV2 to TRBJ1-6, with 8 bases identical to TRBD1. The CDR3 has 15 amino acids. CDR1 is SNHLY and CDR2 is FYNNEI in the germline V gene. Losses at the gene ends were 5 bases for V and 7 bases for J; bases not matched to a gene: 7. The CDR3 is CASSHRDRKNSPLHF. The CDR3 DNA sequence: TGTGCCAGCAGTCACCGGGACAGGAAAAATTCACCCCTCCACTTT.

This clone was recorded at least ten times. This chain joins TRBV3-1 and TRBJ2-7; D remains unclear. The germline V gene has CDR1 LGHDT and CDR2 YNNKEL (reference sequence). V was pared by 2 bases and J by 5 bases, with 7 bases between. The CDR3 consists of 12 residues. CDR3 residues: CASSQMYNEQYF. The CDR3 nucleotides read TGTGCCAGCAGCCAAATGTATAACGAGCAGTACTTC.

This clone came up many times. The chain couples TRBV24-1 to TRBJ1-1; D remains unclear. V shed 4 bases and J shed 4 bases, with 15 bases lying between them. CDR1 and CDR2 from the germline V gene are KGHDR and SFDVKD. The CDR3 has 15 residues. The chain's CDR3 is CATSDPNSGGTEAFF. CDR3 DNA sequence: TGTGCCACCAGTGACCCGAATTCTGGAGGCACTGAAGCTTTCTTT.

The chain has TRBV6-2 or TRBV6-3 and TRBJ2-7; D not certain. The CDR3 spans 15 residues. Germline assignment: CDR1 MNHEY and CDR2 SVGEGT. V was pared by 2 bases and J by 3 bases, with 14 bases between. The CDR3 coding sequence is TGTGCCAGCAGTTACGGAAGGCTTTACTTCTACGAGCAGTACTTC. Translated, it gives CASSYGRLYFYEQYF.

The chain has TRBV30 and TRBJ2-7; 8 bases line up with TRBD1. CDR1 is GTSNPN and CDR2 is SVGIG in the germline V gene (reference sequence). With V trimmed by 3 bases and J by 4 bases, 5 bases remained unmatched. The CDR3 length is 13 residues. CDR3 sequence: CAWRQGAGYEQYF. For the CDR3, the DNA is TGTGCCTGGAGGCAGGGGGCGGGTTACGAGCAGTACTTC. The full variable domain, completed using reference TRBV30 and TRBJ2-7, is SQTIHQWPATLVQPVGSPLSLECTVEGTSNPNLYWYRQAAGRGLQLLFYSVGIGQISSEVPQNLSASRPQDRQFILSSKKLLLSDSGFYLCAWRQGAGYEQYFGPGTRLTVT.

Regarding this clone: This may stem from a read error, because a much larger clone lies one nucleotide away. The chain couples TRBV5-6 to TRBJ2-6, with a tentative D call TRBD1 (5 bases). The CDR3 extends over 16 amino acids. Germline values: CDR1 SGHDT, CDR2 YYEEEE. The CDR3: CACSPEGDSGANFLTF. The CDR3 DNA is TGTGCCTGCAGCCCCGAAGGGGATTCTGGGGCCAACTTCCTGACTTTC.

Details on this clone: Given a much more abundant clone one base away, this may be a read error. The identical CDR3 is also encoded by other nucleotide sequences in the sample. V gene TRBV18 combines with J gene TRBJ2-3, with 8 positions matching TRBD2. Germline V gene lookup returns CDR1 KGHSH and CDR2 LQKENI. The CDR3 contains 15 residues. The CDR3 sequence: CASSPRLAGTDTQYF. The CDR3 coding sequence is TGTGCCAGCTCACCTAGGCTAGCGGGCACAGATACACAGTATTTT.

Many counts were recorded for this clone. The chain uses TRBV28 and TRBJ2-7; D is unresolved. Looked up from germline, CDR1 is MDHEN and CDR2 is SYDVKM. CDR3 length: 13 residues. V lost 3 bases, J lost 0 bases, and 6 bases lay in between. The CDR3 region is CASSFGDSYEQYF. CDR3 nucleotides: TGTGCCAGCAGTTTTGGAGACTCCTACGAGCAGTACTTC.

This clone was found many times. The chain has TRBV11-2 and TRBJ2-1; tentatively, D is TRBD2 (6 bases). The CDR3 is 13 residues long. The V gene's germline CDR1 is SGHAT and CDR2 FQNNGV. The germline V and J ends were trimmed by 5 bases and 6 bases, with 11 bases remaining between them. The CDR3 loop is CASSPGVGNEQFF. The CDR3 DNA reads as TGTGCCAGCAGCCCGGGGGTTGGCAATGAGCAGTTCTTC.

This clone was counted ten times or more. The chain uses TRBV11-1 and TRBJ2-3; D tentatively fits TRBD1 or TRBD2 (5 bases each). The CDR3 is 16 amino acids. Germline CDR1 and CDR2: SGHAT and FQDESV (reference sequence). Trimming pared 2 bases from V and 2 bases from J, leaving 14 bases between. The CDR3 loop reads CASSLRAGTATDTQYF. Here the CDR3 DNA reads TGTGCCAGCAGCTTAAGGGCCGGGACCGCCACAGATACGCAGTATTTT.

This clone has just a few counts. V usage is TRBV28 and J usage is TRBJ2-3; 8 bases match TRBD1. Losses at the gene ends were 10 bases for V and 8 bases for J; bases not matched to a gene: 20. Germline CDR1 and CDR2: MDHEN and SYDVKM. This CDR3 comprises 16 residues. The CDR3 spells CATSTPVQGGSGTQYF. DNA of the CDR3: TGTGCCACCTCTACTCCTGTACAGGGGGGTAGTGGTACGCAGTATTTT.

This rearrangement joins TRBV18 to TRBJ2-3, with TRBD2 matching 7 bases. CDR1 is KGHSH and CDR2 is LQKENI in the germline V gene. The CDR3 runs 17 residues. The V gene end was trimmed by 1 base and the J gene end by 4 bases; junction bases not matched to a gene: 11. For the CDR3, the DNA is TGTGCCAGCTCACCACGGGGGACTACCTCGGTCCCAGATACGCAGTATTTT. Translated, it gives CASSPRGTTSVPDTQYF.